This T cell receptor beta chain was identified in a study of T cells in Graves' hyperthyroidism and ophthalmopathy. Study in general: Peripheral blood collection took place at initial diagnosis, before any treatment.

Amplified TCR beta CDR3 regions derived from RNA transcripts. A set of HTBI primers served as the primers for a first-round RT-PCR of the TCR CDR3. In TCRdb, the multiplex PCR reads were re-called with MiXCR into one record per CDR3 protein. Of about 600,000 distinct CDR3 sequences listed, approximately 16% were seen once; the top ten hold less than 3.5%. Disease lasting under 3 months, a NOSPECS grade of at least 4, and a Clinical Activity Score of at least 3 were features of the ophthalmopathy patients. Cells are PBMCs isolated from roughly 10 ml of fresh blood. The length of the CDR3 is 15 residues. Trimming cost V 0 bases and J 1 base, with 12 bases left between them. Germline CDR1 and CDR2: DFQATT and SNEGSKA (reference sequence). Findings of the study overall: Clonotypes that were expanded in thyroid above 0.001 mostly appeared in blood too.

This clonotype has only a few counts. Its cognate antigen is unknown. Sequenced input: blood. The rearrangement uses TRBV20-1 and TRBJ2-5; TRBD2 might be the D (6 bases). The TCR originated in a woman aged 40 to 50 with Graves' ophthalmopathy. The CDR3 DNA reads TGCAGTGCTAGAGATTGGGGCGGGATCCAAGAGACCCAGTACTTC. Protein product: CSARDWGGIQETQYF.